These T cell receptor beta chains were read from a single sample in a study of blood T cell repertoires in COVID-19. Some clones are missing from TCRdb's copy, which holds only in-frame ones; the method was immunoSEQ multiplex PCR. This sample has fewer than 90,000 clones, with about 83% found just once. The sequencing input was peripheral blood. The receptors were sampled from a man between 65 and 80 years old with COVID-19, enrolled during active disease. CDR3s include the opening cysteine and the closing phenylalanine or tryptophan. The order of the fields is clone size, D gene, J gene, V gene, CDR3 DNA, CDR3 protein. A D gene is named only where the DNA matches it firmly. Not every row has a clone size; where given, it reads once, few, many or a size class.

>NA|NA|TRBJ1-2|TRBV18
TGTGCCAGCTCACCATCGGCGGGATGGGGCGATGGCTACACCTTC
CASSPSAGWGDGYTF
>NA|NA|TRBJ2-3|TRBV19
TGTGCCAGTACCGACCCCGGACTTAAATATACGCAGTATTTT
CASTDPGLKYTQYF
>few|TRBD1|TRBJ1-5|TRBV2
TGTGCCACCAGATACTCGGAACAGGGGCAGCCCCAGCATTTT
CATRYSEQGQPQHF
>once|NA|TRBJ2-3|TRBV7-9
TGTGCCAGCAGCTCAGACAGGTTAACTAGCACAGATACGCAGTATTTT
CASSSDRLTSTDTQYF
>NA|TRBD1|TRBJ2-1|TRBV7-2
TGTGCCAGCCAAGTCCGGGACAGGGGAATCAATGAGCAGTTCTTC
CASQVRDRGINEQFF
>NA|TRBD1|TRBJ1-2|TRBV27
TGTGCCAGCAGTCCCCGTCAACGCGGACAGGGGGTGCTCTATGGCTACACCTTC
CASSPRQRGQGVLYGYTF
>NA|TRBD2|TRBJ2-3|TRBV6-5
TGTGCCAGCAGCCGCGGGAGGGCCACAGATACGCAGTATTTT
CASSRGRATDTQYF
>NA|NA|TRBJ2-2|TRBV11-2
TGTGCCAGCAGCGTACAGGGTGTGTCCGGGGAGCTGTTTTTT
CASSVQGVSGELFF
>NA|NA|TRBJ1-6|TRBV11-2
TGTGCCAGCAGCTTATACGATAGAGGAAATTCACCCCTCCACTTT
CASSLYDRGNSPLHF
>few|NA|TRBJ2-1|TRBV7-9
TGTGCCAGCAGCCTTGACACCCTGGCCAATGAGCAGTTCTTC
CASSLDTLANEQFF
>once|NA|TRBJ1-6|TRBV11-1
TGTGCCAGCAGCTTTGTTTCAGGGCGGAATTCACCCCTCCACTTT
CASSFVSGRNSPLHF